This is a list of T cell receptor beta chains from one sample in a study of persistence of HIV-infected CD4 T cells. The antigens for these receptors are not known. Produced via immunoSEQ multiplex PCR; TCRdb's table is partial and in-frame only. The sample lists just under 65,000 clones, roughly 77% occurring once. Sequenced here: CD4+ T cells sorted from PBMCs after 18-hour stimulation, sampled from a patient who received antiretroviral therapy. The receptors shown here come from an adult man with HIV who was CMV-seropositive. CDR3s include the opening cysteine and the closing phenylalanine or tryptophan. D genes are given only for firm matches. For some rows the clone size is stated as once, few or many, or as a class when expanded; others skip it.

CDR3: CASSSSWGSYEQYF
DNA: TGCGCCAGCAGCTCGTCGTGGGGCTCCTACGAGCAGTACTTC
J: TRBJ2-7
V: TRBV5-1
D: NA
size: NA

CDR3: CASSYGNNEQFF
DNA: TGTGCCAGCAGCTATGGTAACAATGAGCAGTTCTTC
J: TRBJ2-1
V: TRBV5-6
D: NA
size: once

CDR3: CASSIGSSTEAFF
DNA: TGTGCCAGTAGTATCGGGAGTAGCACTGAAGCTTTCTTT
J: TRBJ1-1
V: TRBV19
D: NA
size: NA

CDR3: CASSSGPSGKNIQYF
DNA: TGTGCCAGCAGCTCAGGTCCATCTGGCAAAAACATTCAGTACTTC
J: TRBJ2-4
V: TRBV7-8
D: NA
size: NA

CDR3: CASSQYSVGGTEAFF
DNA: TGTGCCAGCAGCCAATACTCCGTCGGGGGCACTGAAGCTTTCTTT
J: TRBJ1-1
V: TRBV3-1/TRBV3-2
D: NA
size: NA

CDR3: CASSRQGQPGVGEQFF
DNA: TGTGCCAGCAGCCGACAGGGACAGCCTGGGGTGGGGGAGCAGTTCTTC
J: TRBJ2-1
V: TRBV27
D: TRBD1
size: NA

CDR3: CASSDQPNSPLHF
DNA: TGTGCCAGCAGTGACCAGCCCAATTCACCCCTCCACTTT
J: TRBJ1-6
V: TRBV6-1
D: NA
size: few

CDR3: CASSLVRGSSTDTQYF
DNA: TGTGCCAGCAGCTTAGTGCGCGGCTCTAGCACAGATACGCAGTATTTT
J: TRBJ2-3
V: TRBV7-2
D: NA
size: NA

CDR3: CASSVDGVGETQYF
DNA: TGTGCCAGCAGCGTAGATGGGGTTGGAGAGACCCAGTACTTC
J: TRBJ2-5
V: TRBV9
D: NA
size: NA

CDR3: CSVERGGSEKLFF
DNA: TGCAGCGTTGAACGGGGGGGAAGCGAAAAACTGTTTTTT
J: TRBJ1-4
V: TRBV29-1
D: NA
size: NA

CDR3: CSAKISDEQYF
DNA: TGCAGTGCTAAAATTTCAGACGAGCAGTACTTC
J: TRBJ2-7
V: TRBV20-1
D: NA
size: few

CDR3: CASPRVNTEAFF
DNA: TGTGCCTCCCCTCGGGTGAACACTGAAGCTTTCTTT
J: TRBJ1-1
V: TRBV11-2
D: NA
size: NA

CDR3: CASSIGAGTGGYTF
DNA: TGTGCCAGTAGTATCGGGGCTGGGACAGGAGGCTACACCTTC
J: TRBJ1-2
V: TRBV19
D: TRBD1
size: NA

CDR3: CASSLATGTVDERYF
DNA: TGTGCCAGCAGCTTAGCTACCGGGACAGTAGACGAGCGGTACTTC
J: TRBJ2-7
V: TRBV7-2
D: TRBD1
size: NA

CDR3: CAAHPQGLPNTIYF
DNA: TGTGCCGCCCATCCACAGGGGCTCCCGAACACCATATATTTT
J: TRBJ1-3
V: TRBV6-1
D: TRBD1
size: NA

CDR3: CATSDSEGGTNF
DNA: TGTGCCACCAGTGATTCGGAGGGGGGGACCAACTTC
J: TRBJ2-7
V: TRBV24-1
D: NA
size: once

CDR3: CASLTGISGELFF
DNA: TGTGCCAGCCTAACAGGGATTTCCGGGGAGCTGTTTTTT
J: TRBJ2-2
V: TRBV19
D: NA
size: few

CDR3: CASSQDPQGRSEKLFF
DNA: TGTGCCAGCAGCCAAGACCCCCAGGGGAGGAGTGAAAAACTGTTTTTT
J: TRBJ1-4
V: TRBV4-2
D: NA
size: NA

CDR3: CAISDSGGQGYGYTF
DNA: TGTGCCATCAGTGATTCGGGGGGACAGGGCTATGGCTACACCTTC
J: TRBJ1-2
V: TRBV10-3
D: TRBD1
size: NA

CDR3: CASSIDRQSYEQYF
DNA: TGTGCCAGTAGTATAGATCGACAGTCCTACGAGCAGTACTTC
J: TRBJ2-7
V: TRBV19
D: NA
size: few

CDR3: CASSLEIQETQYF
DNA: TGTGCCAGCAGCTTAGAGATCCAAGAGACCCAGTACTTC
J: TRBJ2-5
V: TRBV5-4
D: NA
size: NA

CDR3: CASSLEGAGSPLHF
DNA: TGTGCCAGCAGCTTAGAGGGGGCAGGATCACCCCTCCACTTT
J: TRBJ1-6
V: TRBV11-2
D: NA
size: NA

CDR3: CASSRDIIGNTIYF
DNA: TGTGCCAGCTCCCGGGACATAATTGGAAACACCATATATTTT
J: TRBJ1-3
V: TRBV6-5
D: NA
size: NA

CDR3: CSASRSGAQPQHF
DNA: TGCAGTGCTAGTCGCTCGGGGGCCCAGCCCCAGCATTTT
J: TRBJ1-5
V: TRBV20-1
D: NA
size: NA

CDR3: CASSLHSGNTIYF
DNA: TGCGCCAGCAGTCTCCACTCTGGAAACACCATATATTTT
J: TRBJ1-3
V: TRBV4-1
D: NA
size: NA

CDR3: CASSPGGGNTGELFF
DNA: TGTGCCAGCAGCCCGGGCGGGGGGAACACCGGGGAGCTGTTTTTT
J: TRBJ2-2
V: TRBV9
D: TRBD2
size: NA

CDR3: CATSSSQGVGNTEAFF
DNA: TGTGCCACCTCATCATCGCAGGGGGTGGGGAACACTGAAGCTTTCTTT
J: TRBJ1-1
V: TRBV19
D: TRBD1
size: NA

CDR3: CASSPRDTQYF
DNA: TGTGCCAGCAGCCCTCGGGATACGCAGTATTTT
J: TRBJ2-3
V: TRBV7-8
D: NA
size: NA

CDR3: CASSPPGTSNMHEQFF
DNA: TGTGCCAGCTCACCTCCCGGGACTAGCAATATGCATGAGCAGTTCTTC
J: TRBJ2-1
V: TRBV18
D: TRBD2
size: NA

CDR3: CASSLGQRGQPQHF
DNA: TGTGCCAGCAGCTTAGGACAACGAGGTCAGCCCCAGCATTTT
J: TRBJ1-5
V: TRBV7-9
D: NA
size: NA

CDR3: CATSSQLRSNQPQHF
DNA: TGTGCCACCAGCTCCCAACTCAGGAGCAATCAGCCCCAGCATTTT
J: TRBJ1-5
V: TRBV15
D: NA
size: NA

CDR3: CASSVSLASENIQYF
DNA: TGTGCCAGCAGCGTGTCACTAGCGAGTGAAAACATTCAGTACTTC
J: TRBJ2-4
V: TRBV9
D: TRBD2
size: few

CDR3: CASSPRTGDNQPQHF
DNA: TGCGCCAGCAGCCCACGGACAGGGGACAATCAGCCCCAGCATTTT
J: TRBJ1-5
V: TRBV4-1
D: TRBD1
size: NA

CDR3: CATVPVGGQPQHF
DNA: TGTGCCACCGTCCCAGTCGGGGGACAGCCCCAGCATTTT
J: TRBJ1-5
V: TRBV28
D: NA
size: NA

CDR3: CASSLQGHVDQPQHF
DNA: TGCGCCAGCAGCTTGCAGGGACACGTTGATCAGCCCCAGCATTTT
J: TRBJ1-5
V: TRBV5-1
D: NA
size: NA

CDR3: CASRRETFYGYTF
DNA: TGTGCCAGCAGAAGAGAGACATTTTATGGCTACACCTTC
J: TRBJ1-2
V: TRBV5-6
D: NA
size: few

CDR3: CASSQDRGHTGELFF
DNA: TGTGCCAGCAGTCAGGACAGGGGGCATACCGGGGAGCTGTTTTTT
J: TRBJ2-2
V: TRBV27
D: TRBD1
size: few

CDR3: CASTVGQGSYGYTF
DNA: TGTGCCAGCACGGTGGGACAGGGGAGCTATGGCTACACCTTC
J: TRBJ1-2
V: TRBV28
D: TRBD1
size: NA

CDR3: CASSYSVGGELFF
DNA: TGTGCCAGCAGTTATTCAGTGGGCGGGGAGCTGTTTTTT
J: TRBJ2-2
V: TRBV6-6
D: NA
size: NA

CDR3: CASSPWVDGGTQYF
DNA: TGTGCCAGCAGTCCTTGGGTGGATGGGGGTACGCAGTATTTT
J: TRBJ2-3
V: TRBV27
D: NA
size: NA